These T cell receptor beta chains were read from a single sample in a study of identical twins. TCRdb reanalysed the 5' RACE reads using MiXCR and keeps one entry per CDR3 protein. The sample contains around 670,000 distinct CDR3 sequences, roughly 6% of which appear only once. Sequenced sample: naive T cells sorted from blood. The source is a man aged 18 to 35 in good health. Both conserved end residues are part of each CDR3. The order of the fields is J gene, D gene, V gene, clone size, CDR3 DNA, CDR3 protein. D genes are given only for firm matches. Only some rows state a clone size, as once, few, many or a class for expanded clones.

>TRBJ2-7|TRBD2|TRBV29-1|many
TGCAGCGTTGCTCCGGCTAGCGGGTTGACTGAGCAGTACTTC
CSVAPASGLTEQYF
>TRBJ2-1|TRBD2|TRBV7-2|many
TGTGCCAGCAGCTTAGTGTGGACTAGCGGGAGGTGGGAGTTCTTC
CASSLVWTSGRWEFF
>TRBJ2-7|TRBD1|TRBV7-2|few
TGTGCCAGCAGCTGGACAGGGTCGAGCGAGCAGTACTTC
CASSWTGSSEQYF
>TRBJ2-3|TRBD2|TRBV5-1|many
TGCGCCAGCAGCTCCAAAGCGGGAGGCAGCACAGATACGCAGTATTTT
CASSSKAGGSTDTQYF
>TRBJ2-5|-|TRBV23-1|-
TGCGCCAGCAGTCAGCCAGGGGACGCCCAAGAGACCCAGTACTTC
CASSQPGDAQETQYF
>TRBJ2-1|TRBD2|TRBV20-1|few
TGCAGTGCTAGTCTCCGCGGGGGCTACAATGAGCAGTTCTTC
CSASLRGGYNEQFF
>TRBJ1-1|-|TRBV27|many
TGTGCCAGCAGTTTATCATCGGGAGGTGGGTACACTGAAGCTTTCTTT
CASSLSSGGGYTEAFF
>TRBJ2-1|-|TRBV18|few
TGTGCCAGCTCACCATTACCAGCGGTAAACAATGAGCAGTTCTTC
CASSPLPAVNNEQFF
>TRBJ2-7|TRBD1|TRBV7-3|few
TGTGCCAGCAGCCGAGTCCCGGGACAGGGGTCCTACGAGCAGTACTTC
CASSRVPGQGSYEQYF
>TRBJ1-5|-|TRBV15|few
TGTGCCACCAGTCACAGGGAAGGCCAGCCCCAGCATTTT
CATSHREGQPQHF
>TRBJ2-2|-|TRBV29-1|-
TGCAGCGTTGAAGATCCGGGACTCTTGCTGTTTTTT
CSVEDPGLLLFF
>TRBJ1-1|-|TRBV12-3/TRBV12-4|few
TGTGCCAGCAGTTTTCCAGGGATGAACACTGAAGCTTTCTTT
CASSFPGMNTEAFF
>TRBJ2-4|-|TRBV28|few
TGTGCCAGCAGTTTGGCAGTCTTGAACATTCAGTACTTC
CASSLAVLNIQYF
>TRBJ2-3|-|TRBV18|many
TGTGCCAGCTCACCGTGGGCGGATACGCAGTATTTT
CASSPWADTQYF
>TRBJ1-6|TRBD1|TRBV12-3/TRBV12-4|many
TGTGCCAGCAGTTCAGGGGGTTATTCACCCCTCCACTTT
CASSSGGYSPLHF
>TRBJ2-7|-|TRBV28|-
TGTGCCAGCAGTTTCAGTACTTCCTACGAGCAGTACTTC
CASSFSTSYEQYF
>TRBJ2-7|TRBD1|TRBV27|-
TGTGCCAGCACCCCCGGGACAGGGGGCAACGAGCAGTACTTC
CASTPGTGGNEQYF
>TRBJ2-3|-|TRBV7-3|-
TGTGCCAGCAGCTTCGTCGCAGGGGCCCACACAGATACGCAGTATTTT
CASSFVAGAHTDTQYF
>TRBJ2-5|TRBD1|TRBV15|many
TGTGCCACCAGCCGCTACAGGGGAGAGACCCAGTACTTC
CATSRYRGETQYF
>TRBJ2-7|-|TRBV7-9|few
TGTGCCAGCAGCGCAACAGGGAACCACGAGCAGTACTTC
CASSATGNHEQYF
>TRBJ2-3|TRBD2|TRBV6-1|many
TGTGCCAGCAGGTCGAAGCGGGGAAGCACAGATACGCAGTATTTT
CASRSKRGSTDTQYF
>TRBJ2-1|TRBD1|TRBV5-1|many
TGCGCCAGCAGCTTGCAAGTGGGACAGGGGGCTAATGAGCAGTTCTTC
CASSLQVGQGANEQFF
>TRBJ2-7|-|TRBV27|few
TGTGCCAGCAGTGTATCAGGTCCCTACGAGCAGTACTTC
CASSVSGPYEQYF
>TRBJ2-2|-|TRBV12-3/TRBV12-4|few
TGTGCCAGCAGTCGGTCGGGAATAGTACCCGGGGAGCTGTTTTTT
CASSRSGIVPGELFF
>TRBJ2-3|TRBD1|TRBV6-2/TRBV6-3|-
TGTGCCAGCAGTAAATTAACAGGGGTTGATACGCAGTATTTT
CASSKLTGVDTQYF
>TRBJ2-1|-|TRBV4-2|many
TGTGCCAGCAGCCAAGTCAGCGTTGATGAGCAGTTCTTC
CASSQVSVDEQFF
>TRBJ2-3|TRBD2|TRBV4-1|few
TGCGCCAGCAGCCAAGATAGGACTAGCGGTCGGGATACGCAGTATTTT
CASSQDRTSGRDTQYF
>TRBJ1-1|TRBD1|TRBV7-2|many
TGTGCCAGCAGCCTCAGGGGGGGGAGGAACACTGAAGCTTTCTTT
CASSLRGGRNTEAFF
>TRBJ2-3|-|TRBV5-1|few
TGCGCCAGCAGCCCTCGAGGCGGCCCTAGCACAGATACGCAGTATTTT
CASSPRGGPSTDTQYF
>TRBJ2-2|-|TRBV4-2|many
TGTGCCAGCAGCCAAGATTGGACTTCTGGCACCGGGGAGCTGTTTTTT
CASSQDWTSGTGELFF
>TRBJ2-3|-|TRBV7-9|many
TGTGCCAGGACAAGGGACACCAGCACAGATACGCAGTATTTT
CARTRDTSTDTQYF
>TRBJ1-5|TRBD1|TRBV19|-
TGTGCCAGTACGGTGAGGACAGGGAGGAGAGGCAATCAGCCCCAGCATTTT
CASTVRTGRRGNQPQHF
>TRBJ2-7|-|TRBV28|many
TGTGCCAGCAGGGTCCGGGCGGACGAGCAGTACTTC
CASRVRADEQYF
>TRBJ1-1|-|TRBV15|-
TGTGCCACCAGCAACCCCAGGGTTATGAACACTGAAGCTTTCTTT
CATSNPRVMNTEAFF
>TRBJ1-5|-|TRBV12-3/TRBV12-4|many
TGTGCCAGCAGTTCCCCGGGGAGGATGGGCAATCAGCCCCAGCATTTT
CASSSPGRMGNQPQHF
>TRBJ1-2|TRBD1|TRBV29-1|many
TGCAGCGTTGCTAGCGGGACAGGTGTCTATGGCTACACCTTC
CSVASGTGVYGYTF
>TRBJ1-1|-|TRBV7-2|-
TGTGCCAGCAGCTTAGGAGGGTTGGGCACTGAAGCTTTCTTT
CASSLGGLGTEAFF
>TRBJ2-5|-|TRBV20-1|many
TGCAGTGCTAGAGAGGCTCTCACTCAAGAGACCCAGTACTTC
CSAREALTQETQYF
>TRBJ2-5|TRBD2|TRBV5-1|few
TGCGCCAGCAGCTCCAGTAGCGGGAGTACCGAGACCCAGTACTTC
CASSSSSGSTETQYF
>TRBJ1-3|-|TRBV29-1|many
TGCAGCGGGGGGAACAGGGCTGGAAACACCATATATTTT
CSGGNRAGNTIYF
>TRBJ2-2|-|TRBV5-1|-
TGCGCCAGCAGACGGGACCCGGGCCCCGGGGAGCTGTTTTTT
CASRRDPGPGELFF
>TRBJ2-5|-|TRBV12-3/TRBV12-4|-
TGTGCCAGCAGTCAAGGGATCACGGCAGAGACCCAGTACTTC
CASSQGITAETQYF
>TRBJ2-3|-|TRBV4-3|many
TGCGCCAGCAGCCAAGGTCCGGCTACGACAGATACGCAGTATTTT
CASSQGPATTDTQYF
>TRBJ1-5|-|TRBV6-4|-
TGTGCCAGCAGTGCCCGGGCCAGCAATCAGCCCCAGCATTTT
CASSARASNQPQHF
>TRBJ2-3|TRBD2|TRBV12-3/TRBV12-4|-
TGTGCCAGCAGGACGGGACTAGCGGGAAGGTATACGCAGTATTTT
CASRTGLAGRYTQYF
>TRBJ1-4|-|TRBV7-2|few
TGTGCCAGCAGCTTAGCGCCGGCAGCCGAAAAACTGTTTTTT
CASSLAPAAEKLFF
>TRBJ2-1|TRBD2|TRBV5-1|many
TGCGCCAGCAGCACGGCCTTAGCGGGAGGGCCTCTTAACAATGAGCAGTTCTTC
CASSTALAGGPLNNEQFF
>TRBJ2-4|TRBD1|TRBV12-3/TRBV12-4|many
TGTGCCAGCAGGACAGGGGTCTCCAAAAACATTCAGTACTTC
CASRTGVSKNIQYF
>TRBJ2-5|-|TRBV7-9|few
TGTGCCAGCAGCTTAGACCGGTTGACGGAAGAGACCCAGTACTTC
CASSLDRLTEETQYF
>TRBJ1-1|TRBD1|TRBV20-1|many
TGCAGTGCCTCCGGGACAGGTATCACTGAAGCTTTCTTT
CSASGTGITEAFF
>TRBJ2-1|-|TRBV12-3/TRBV12-4|many
TGTGCCAGCAGTTCCCTGAGCATATACAATGAGCAGTTCTTC
CASSSLSIYNEQFF
>TRBJ1-5|TRBD1|TRBV4-1|many
TGCGCCAGCAGTATGGGGACAGGGGACCAGCCCCAGCATTTT
CASSMGTGDQPQHF